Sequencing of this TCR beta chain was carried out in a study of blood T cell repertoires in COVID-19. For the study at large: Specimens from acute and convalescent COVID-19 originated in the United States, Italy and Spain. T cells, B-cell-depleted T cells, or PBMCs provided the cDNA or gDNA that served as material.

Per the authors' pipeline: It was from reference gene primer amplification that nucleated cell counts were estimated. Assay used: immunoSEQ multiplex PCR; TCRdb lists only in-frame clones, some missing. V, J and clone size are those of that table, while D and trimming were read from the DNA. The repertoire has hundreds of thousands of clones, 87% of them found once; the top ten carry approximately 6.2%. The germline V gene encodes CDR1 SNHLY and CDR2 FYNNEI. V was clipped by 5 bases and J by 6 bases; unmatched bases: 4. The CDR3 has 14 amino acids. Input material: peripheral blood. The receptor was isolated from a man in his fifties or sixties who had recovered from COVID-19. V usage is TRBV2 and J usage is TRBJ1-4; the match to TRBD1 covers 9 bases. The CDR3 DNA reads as TGTGCCAGCAGTCCCTGGACAGGGGATGAAAAACTGTTTTTT. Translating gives CASSPWTGDEKLFF.